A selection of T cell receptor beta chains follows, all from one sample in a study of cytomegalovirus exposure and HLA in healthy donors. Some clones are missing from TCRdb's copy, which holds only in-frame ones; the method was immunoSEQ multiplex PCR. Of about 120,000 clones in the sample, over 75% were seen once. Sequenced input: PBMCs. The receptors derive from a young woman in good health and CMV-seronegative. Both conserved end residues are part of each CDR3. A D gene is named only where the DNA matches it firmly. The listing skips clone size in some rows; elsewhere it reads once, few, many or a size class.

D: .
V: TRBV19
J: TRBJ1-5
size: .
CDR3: CASSLRRGNQPQHF
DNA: TGTGCCAGTAGTCTACGACGGGGAAATCAGCCCCAGCATTTT

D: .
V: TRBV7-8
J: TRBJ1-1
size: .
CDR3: CASSLDSRAEAFF
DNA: TGTGCCAGCAGCTTGGACAGTCGGGCTGAAGCTTTCTTT

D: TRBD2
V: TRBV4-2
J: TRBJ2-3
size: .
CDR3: CASSQVGLAGGTDTQYF
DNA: TGTGCCAGCAGCCAAGTGGGGCTAGCGGGGGGTACAGATACGCAGTATTTT

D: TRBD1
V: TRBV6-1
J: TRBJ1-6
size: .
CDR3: CASRPGQGGRALHF
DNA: TGTGCCAGCAGGCCCGGACAGGGAGGGAGGGCCCTCCACTTT

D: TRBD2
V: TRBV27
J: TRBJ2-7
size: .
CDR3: CASTLGGTSNEQYF
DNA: TGTGCCAGCACCCTAGGGGGGACTAGTAACGAGCAGTACTTC

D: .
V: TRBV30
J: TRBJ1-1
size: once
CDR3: CAWSVQMNTEAFF
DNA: TGTGCCTGGAGTGTTCAAATGAACACTGAAGCTTTCTTT

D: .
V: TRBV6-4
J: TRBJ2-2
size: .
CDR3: CASSDSAGNTGELFF
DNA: TGTGCCAGCAGTGACTCGGCAGGGAACACCGGGGAGCTGTTTTTT

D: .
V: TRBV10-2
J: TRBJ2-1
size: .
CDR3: CASRGGNEQFF
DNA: TGCGCCAGCAGAGGAGGTAATGAGCAGTTCTTC

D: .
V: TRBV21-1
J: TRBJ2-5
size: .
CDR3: CASSKAVSHVETQYF
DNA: TGTGCCAGCAGCAAAGCGGTCAGTCACGTCGAGACCCAGTACTTC

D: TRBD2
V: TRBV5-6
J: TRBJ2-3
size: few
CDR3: CASSLRLAATDTQYF
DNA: TGTGCCAGCAGCTTAAGACTAGCGGCCACAGATACGCAGTATTTT

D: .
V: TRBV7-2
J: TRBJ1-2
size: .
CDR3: CASSLARGGGYTF
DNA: TGTGCCAGCAGCTTAGCAAGGGGAGGTGGCTACACCTTC

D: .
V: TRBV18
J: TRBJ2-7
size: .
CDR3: CASSPEWQRSYEQYF
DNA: TGTGCCAGCTCACCAGAGTGGCAGCGTTCCTACGAGCAGTACTTC

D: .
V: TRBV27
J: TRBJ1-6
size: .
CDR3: CASSLRWQAINSPLHF
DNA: TGTGCCAGCAGTTTAAGGTGGCAAGCGATAAATTCACCCCTCCACTTT

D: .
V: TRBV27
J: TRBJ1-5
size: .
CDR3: CASSLSRGKQPQHF
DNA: TGTGCCAGCAGTTTATCGAGAGGGAAACAGCCCCAGCATTTT

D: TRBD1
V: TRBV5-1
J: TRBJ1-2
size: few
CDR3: CASSLGQGYYGYTF
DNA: TGCGCCAGCAGCTTGGGACAGGGCTACTATGGCTACACCTTC

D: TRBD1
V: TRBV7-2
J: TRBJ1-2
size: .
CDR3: CASSLEMGQGRYTF
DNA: TGTGCCAGCAGCTTAGAAATGGGACAGGGGCGCTACACCTTC

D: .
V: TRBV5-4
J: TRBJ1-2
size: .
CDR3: CASSPRAGLNYGYTF
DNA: TGTGCCAGCAGCCCGAGGGCAGGATTGAACTATGGCTACACCTTC

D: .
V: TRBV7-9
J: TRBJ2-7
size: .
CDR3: CASSARGNRVAIYEQYF
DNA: TGTGCCAGCAGCGCCCGGGGAAACAGGGTTGCCATCTACGAGCAGTACTTC

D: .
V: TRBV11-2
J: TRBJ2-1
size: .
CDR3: CASSSKEETYNEQFF
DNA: TGTGCCAGCAGCTCAAAGGAGGAGACCTACAATGAGCAGTTCTTC

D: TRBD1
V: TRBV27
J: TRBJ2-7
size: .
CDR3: CASSLSAGGEQYF
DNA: TGTGCCAGCAGTTTATCGGCAGGGGGCGAGCAGTACTTC

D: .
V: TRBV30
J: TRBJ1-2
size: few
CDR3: CAWTGTRYGYTF
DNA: TGTGCCTGGACCGGGACACGATATGGCTACACCTTC

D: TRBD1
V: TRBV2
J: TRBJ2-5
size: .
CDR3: CASSEAQGQSYQETQYF
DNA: TGTGCCAGCAGTGAAGCTCAGGGACAGTCGTACCAAGAGACCCAGTACTTC

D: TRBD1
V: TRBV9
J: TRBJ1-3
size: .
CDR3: CASSVAGTGAGNTIYF
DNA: TGTGCCAGCAGCGTAGCTGGGACAGGGGCTGGAAACACCATATATTTT

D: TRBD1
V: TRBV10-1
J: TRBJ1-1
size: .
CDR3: CASSRDSLNTEAFF
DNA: TGCGCCAGCAGTAGGGACAGCTTAAACACTGAAGCTTTCTTT

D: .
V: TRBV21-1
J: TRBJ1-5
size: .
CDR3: CASSSGTANPGSNQPQHF
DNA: TGTGCCAGCAGCTCCGGGACAGCCAACCCTGGGAGCAATCAGCCCCAGCATTTT

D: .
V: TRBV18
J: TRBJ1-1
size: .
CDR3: CASSPSVNTEAFF
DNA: TGTGCCAGCTCACCGTCGGTAAACACTGAAGCTTTCTTT

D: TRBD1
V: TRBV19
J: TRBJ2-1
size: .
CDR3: CASSIRGTGTYNEQFF
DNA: TGTGCCAGTAGTATCCGGGGGACAGGCACCTACAATGAGCAGTTCTTC

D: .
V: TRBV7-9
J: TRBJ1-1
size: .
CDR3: CASSLGGANTEAFF
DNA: TGTGCCAGCAGCTTAGGTGGGGCGAACACTGAAGCTTTCTTT

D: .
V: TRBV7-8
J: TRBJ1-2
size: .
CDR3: CASSKIEGELNYGHTF
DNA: TGTGCCAGCAGCAAAATTGAGGGGGAGTTAAACTATGGCCACACCTTC

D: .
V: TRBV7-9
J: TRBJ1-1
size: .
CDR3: CASSFRQVSNTEAFF
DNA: TGTGCCAGCAGCTTCAGACAGGTATCGAACACTGAAGCTTTCTTT

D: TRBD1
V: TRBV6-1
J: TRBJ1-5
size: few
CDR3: CAISPGRGVQPQHF
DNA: TGTGCCATCAGCCCCGGCAGGGGGGTTCAGCCCCAGCATTTT

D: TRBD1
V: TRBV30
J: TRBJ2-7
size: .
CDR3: CAWSVLGQGAHEQYF
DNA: TGTGCCTGGAGTGTTTTAGGGCAGGGGGCCCACGAGCAGTACTTC

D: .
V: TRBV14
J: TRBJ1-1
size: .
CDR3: CASSQGTVVPYGVTEAFF
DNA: TGTGCCAGCAGCCAAGGGACAGTAGTCCCGTATGGGGTGACTGAAGCTTTCTTT

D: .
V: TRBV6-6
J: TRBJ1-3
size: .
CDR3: CASSRTATGNTIYF
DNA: TGTGCCAGCAGTAGGACAGCTACTGGAAACACCATATATTTT

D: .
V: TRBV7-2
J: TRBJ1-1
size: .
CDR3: CASSLDSTGNTEAFF
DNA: TGTGCCAGCAGCTTAGATAGTACAGGGAACACTGAAGCTTTCTTT

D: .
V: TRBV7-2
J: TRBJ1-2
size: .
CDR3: CASSLAPAGPYGYTF
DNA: TGTGCCAGCAGCTTAGCCCCTGCAGGGCCATATGGCTACACCTTC

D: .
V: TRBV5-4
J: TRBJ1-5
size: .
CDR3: CASSLGGGNQPQHF
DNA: TGTGCCAGCAGCTTGGGCGGGGGGAATCAGCCCCAGCATTTT

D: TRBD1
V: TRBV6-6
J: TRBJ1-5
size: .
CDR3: CASSSRGSNQPQHF
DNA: TGTGCCAGCAGTTCCAGGGGGAGCAATCAGCCCCAGCATTTT

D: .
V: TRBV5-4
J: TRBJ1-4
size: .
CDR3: CASSLAAEKLFF
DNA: TGTGCCAGCAGCTTGGCAGCGGAAAAACTGTTTTTT

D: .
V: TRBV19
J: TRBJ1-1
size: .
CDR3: CASKLWDKAFF
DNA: TGTGCCAGTAAGTTATGGGACAAAGCTTTCTTT

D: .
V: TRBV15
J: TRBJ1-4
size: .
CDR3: CATSRDGGAGLNEKLFF
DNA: TGTGCCACCAGCAGAGACGGAGGGGCGGGACTTAATGAAAAACTGTTTTTT